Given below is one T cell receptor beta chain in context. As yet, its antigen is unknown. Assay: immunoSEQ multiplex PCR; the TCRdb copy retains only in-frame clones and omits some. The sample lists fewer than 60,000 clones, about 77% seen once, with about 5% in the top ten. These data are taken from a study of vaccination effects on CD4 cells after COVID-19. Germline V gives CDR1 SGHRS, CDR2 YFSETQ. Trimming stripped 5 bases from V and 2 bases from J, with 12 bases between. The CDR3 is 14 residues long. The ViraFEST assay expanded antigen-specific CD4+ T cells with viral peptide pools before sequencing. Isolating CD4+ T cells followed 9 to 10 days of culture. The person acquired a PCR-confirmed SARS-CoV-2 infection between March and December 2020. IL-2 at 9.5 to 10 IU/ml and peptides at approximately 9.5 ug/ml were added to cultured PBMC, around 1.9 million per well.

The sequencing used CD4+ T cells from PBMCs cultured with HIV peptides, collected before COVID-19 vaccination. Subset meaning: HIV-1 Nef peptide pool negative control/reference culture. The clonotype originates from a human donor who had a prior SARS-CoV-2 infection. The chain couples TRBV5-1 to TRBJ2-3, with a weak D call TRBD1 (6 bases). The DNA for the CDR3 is TGCGCCAGCAGATTCCGGGACAACACAGATACGCAGTATTTT. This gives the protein CASRFRDNTDTQYF.